This TCR beta chain was identified during a study of cytomegalovirus exposure and HLA in healthy donors. This CDR3 has 14 residues. The V end was cut by 2 bases, the J end by 6 bases, with 14 bases between. CDR1 is MNHEY, CDR2 SVGAGI, per germline. The primer mix had 60 Vbeta and 13 Jbeta primers. The data were produced by immunoSEQ multiplex PCR, yet TCRdb's version contains in-frame clones alone and is incomplete. Here the sample spans under 150,000 clones, approximately 80% being singletons. The material sequenced was PBMCs. The chain is built from TRBV6-5 and TRBJ2-7; D uncertain. The source is a middle-aged man in good health and CMV-seronegative. For the CDR3, the DNA is TGTGCCAGCAGTTACAATAACGCAGGTGGCGAGCAGTACTTC. It encodes CASSYNNAGGEQYF.